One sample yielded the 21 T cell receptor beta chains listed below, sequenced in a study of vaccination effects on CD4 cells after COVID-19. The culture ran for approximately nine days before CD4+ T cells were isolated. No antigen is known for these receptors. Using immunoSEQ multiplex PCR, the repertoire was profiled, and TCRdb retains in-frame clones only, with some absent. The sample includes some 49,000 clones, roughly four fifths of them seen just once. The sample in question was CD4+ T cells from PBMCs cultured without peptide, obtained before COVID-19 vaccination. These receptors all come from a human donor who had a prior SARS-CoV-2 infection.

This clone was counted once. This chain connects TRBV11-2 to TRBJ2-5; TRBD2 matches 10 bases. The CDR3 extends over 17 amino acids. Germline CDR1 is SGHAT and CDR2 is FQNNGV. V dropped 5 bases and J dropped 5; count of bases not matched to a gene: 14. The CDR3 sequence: CASSPIPGGSGGETQYF. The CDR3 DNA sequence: TGTGCCAGCAGCCCGATCCCGGGGGGTAGCGGGGGGGAGACCCAGTACTTC. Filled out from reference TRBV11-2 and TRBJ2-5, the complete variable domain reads EAGVAQSPRYKIIEKRQSVAFWCNPISGHATLYWYQQILGQGPKLLIQFQNNGVVDDSQLPKDRFSAERLKGVDSTLKIQPAKLEDSAVYLCASSPIPGGSGGETQYFGPGTRLLVL.

The DNA for the CDR3 is TGTGCCAGCACCCCCCGATCAGCGGAGGGTTACAATGAGCAGTTCTTC. Amino acids: CASTPRSAEGYNEQFF. The chain links TRBV27 to TRBJ2-1, with D perhaps TRBD2 (6 bases). This CDR3 is built from 16 residues. Germline CDR1 and CDR2: MNHEY and SMNVEV (reference sequence). V dropped 7 bases and J dropped 4 bases, with 20 bases sitting between them.

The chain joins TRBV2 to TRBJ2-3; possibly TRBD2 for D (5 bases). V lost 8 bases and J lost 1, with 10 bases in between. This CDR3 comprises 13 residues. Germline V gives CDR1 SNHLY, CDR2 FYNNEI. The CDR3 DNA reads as TGTGCCAGCCACTTTAGCGGCACAGATACGCAGTATTTT. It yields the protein CASHFSGTDTQYF. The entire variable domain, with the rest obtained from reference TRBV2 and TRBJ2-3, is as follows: EPEVTQTPSHQVTQMGQEVILRCVPISNHLYFYWYRQILGQKVEFLVSFYNNEISEKSEIFDDQFSVERPDGSNFTLKIRSTKLEDSAMYFCASHFSGTDTQYFGPGTRLTVL.

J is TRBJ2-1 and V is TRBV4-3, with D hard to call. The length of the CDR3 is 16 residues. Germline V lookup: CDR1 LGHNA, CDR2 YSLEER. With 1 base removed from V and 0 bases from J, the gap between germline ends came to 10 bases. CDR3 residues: CASSQVRSRSYNEQFF. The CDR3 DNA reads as TGCGCCAGCAGCCAAGTTCGGTCCCGCTCCTACAATGAGCAGTTCTTC.

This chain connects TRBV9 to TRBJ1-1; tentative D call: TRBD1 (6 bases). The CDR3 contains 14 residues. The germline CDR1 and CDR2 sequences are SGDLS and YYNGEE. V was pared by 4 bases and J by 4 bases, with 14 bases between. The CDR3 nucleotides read TGTGCCAGCAGCTTTACAGGGAGGAGCACTGAAGCTTTCTTT. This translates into CASSFTGRSTEAFF.

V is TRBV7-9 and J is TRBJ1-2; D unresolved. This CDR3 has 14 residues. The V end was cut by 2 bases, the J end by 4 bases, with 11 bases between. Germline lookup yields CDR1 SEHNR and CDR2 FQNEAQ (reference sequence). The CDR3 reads CASSLRGRTYGYTF. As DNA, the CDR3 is TGTGCCAGCAGCTTACGGGGTAGGACCTATGGCTACACCTTC.

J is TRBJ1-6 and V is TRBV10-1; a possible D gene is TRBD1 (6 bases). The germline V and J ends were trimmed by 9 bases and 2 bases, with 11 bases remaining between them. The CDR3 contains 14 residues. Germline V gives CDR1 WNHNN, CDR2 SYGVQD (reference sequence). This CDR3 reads CARQGYAYNSPLHF. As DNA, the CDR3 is TGCGCCAGACAGGGCTATGCCTATAATTCACCCCTCCACTTT.

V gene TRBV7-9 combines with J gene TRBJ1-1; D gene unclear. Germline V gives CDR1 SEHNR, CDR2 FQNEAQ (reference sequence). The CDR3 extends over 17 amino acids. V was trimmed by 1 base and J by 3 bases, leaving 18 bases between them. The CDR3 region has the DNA TGTGCCAGCAGCTTAGTGTGGAGGGAGACGCCGGACACTGAAGCTTTCTTT. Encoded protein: CASSLVWRETPDTEAFF.

CDR3 protein: CASSPGIWAEAFF. CDR3 coding DNA: TGTGCCAGCAGCCCCGGGATTTGGGCTGAAGCTTTCTTT. The chain employs TRBV11-2 and TRBJ1-1, with D unresolved. The germline V gene encodes CDR1 SGHAT and CDR2 FQNNGV. V lost 5 bases and J lost 6, with 13 bases in between. The CDR3 has 13 amino acids. Full variable domain (remainder filled in from reference TRBV11-2 and TRBJ1-1): EAGVAQSPRYKIIEKRQSVAFWCNPISGHATLYWYQQILGQGPKLLIQFQNNGVVDDSQLPKDRFSAERLKGVDSTLKIQPAKLEDSAVYLCASSPGIWAEAFFGQGTRLTVV.

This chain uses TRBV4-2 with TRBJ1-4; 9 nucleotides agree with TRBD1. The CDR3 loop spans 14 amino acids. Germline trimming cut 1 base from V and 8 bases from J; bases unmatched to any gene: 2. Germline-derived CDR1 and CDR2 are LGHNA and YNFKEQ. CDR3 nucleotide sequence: TGTGCCAGCAGCCAAGGGGACAGGGAGGAAAAACTGTTTTTT. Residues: CASSQGDREEKLFF.

The CDR3 nucleotides read TGTGCCATCAGTTGGCTAGCGGGGGGGACGAACACCGGGGAGCTGTTTTTT. The encoded protein is CAISWLAGGTNTGELFF. The V gene is TRBV10-3, the J gene TRBJ2-2; TRBD2 matches 12 bases. The CDR3 loop spans 17 amino acids. V dropped 5 bases and J dropped 0; count of bases not matched to a gene: 4. Germline loops: CDR1 ENHRY, CDR2 SYGVKD.

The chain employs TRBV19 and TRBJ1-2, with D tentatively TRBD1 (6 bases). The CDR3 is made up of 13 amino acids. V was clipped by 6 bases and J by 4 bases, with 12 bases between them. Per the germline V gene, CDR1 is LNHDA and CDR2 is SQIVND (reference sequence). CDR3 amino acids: CASSFGQIYGYTF. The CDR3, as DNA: TGTGCCAGTAGCTTCGGACAGATCTATGGCTACACCTTC.

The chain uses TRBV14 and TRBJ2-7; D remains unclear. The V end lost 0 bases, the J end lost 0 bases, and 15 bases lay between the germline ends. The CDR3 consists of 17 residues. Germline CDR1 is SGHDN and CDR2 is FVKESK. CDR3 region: CASSQEISPGYSYEQYF. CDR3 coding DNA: TGTGCCAGCAGCCAAGAAATCTCCCCAGGCTACTCCTACGAGCAGTACTTC.

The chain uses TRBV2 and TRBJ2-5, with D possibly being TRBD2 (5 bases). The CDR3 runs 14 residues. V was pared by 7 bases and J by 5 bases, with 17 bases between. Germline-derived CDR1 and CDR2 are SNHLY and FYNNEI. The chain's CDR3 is CASKATGGGETQYF. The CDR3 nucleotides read TGTGCCAGCAAGGCTACTGGCGGCGGGGAGACCCAGTACTTC.

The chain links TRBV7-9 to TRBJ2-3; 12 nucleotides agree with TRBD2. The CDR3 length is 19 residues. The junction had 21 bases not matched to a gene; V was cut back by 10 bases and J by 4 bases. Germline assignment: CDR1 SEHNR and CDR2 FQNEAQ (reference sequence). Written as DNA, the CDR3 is TGTGCCAACCGACCTCCACGACTAGCGGGAGCTCCCCCATCAGATACGCAGTATTTT. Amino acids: CANRPPRLAGAPPSDTQYF.

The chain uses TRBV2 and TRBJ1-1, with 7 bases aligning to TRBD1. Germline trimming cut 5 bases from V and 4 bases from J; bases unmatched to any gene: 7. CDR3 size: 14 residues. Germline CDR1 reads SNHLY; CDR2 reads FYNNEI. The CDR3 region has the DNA TGTGCCAGCAGTTTAGCACAGGGGCTCACTGAAGCTTTCTTT. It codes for CASSLAQGLTEAFF.

CDR3 sequence reads: CASGRLGGSTDTQYF. CDR3 coding DNA: TGTGCTAGTGGTCGCCTTGGGGGCAGCACAGATACGCAGTATTTT. This chain joins TRBV12-5 and TRBJ2-3, with D maybe TRBD1 (6 bases). Per germline, CDR1 LGHNT and CDR2 FRNRAP. The CDR3 totals 15 residues. V was shortened by 5 bases and J by 0 bases, with 12 bases between the two germline ends.

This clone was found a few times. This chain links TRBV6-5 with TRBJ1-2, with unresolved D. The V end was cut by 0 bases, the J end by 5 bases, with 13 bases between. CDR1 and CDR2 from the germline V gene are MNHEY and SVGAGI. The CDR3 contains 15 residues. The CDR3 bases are TGTGCCAGCAGTTACTCGGGCCCCACTCGGTATGGCTACACCTTC. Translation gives CASSYSGPTRYGYTF.

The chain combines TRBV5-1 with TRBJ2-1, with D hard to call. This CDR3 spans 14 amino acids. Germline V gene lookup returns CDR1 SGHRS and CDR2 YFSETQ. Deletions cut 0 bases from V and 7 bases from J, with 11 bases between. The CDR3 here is CASSLVPGENEQFF. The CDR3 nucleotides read TGCGCCAGCAGCTTGGTTCCCGGTGAGAATGAGCAGTTCTTC.

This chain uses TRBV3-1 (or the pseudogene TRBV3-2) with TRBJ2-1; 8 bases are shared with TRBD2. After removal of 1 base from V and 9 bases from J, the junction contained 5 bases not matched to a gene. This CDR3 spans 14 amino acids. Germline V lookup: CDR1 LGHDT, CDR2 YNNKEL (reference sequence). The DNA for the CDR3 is TGTGCCAGCAGCCAAGGGGGACTAGATGTTGAGCAGTTCTTC. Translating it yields CASSQGGLDVEQFF.

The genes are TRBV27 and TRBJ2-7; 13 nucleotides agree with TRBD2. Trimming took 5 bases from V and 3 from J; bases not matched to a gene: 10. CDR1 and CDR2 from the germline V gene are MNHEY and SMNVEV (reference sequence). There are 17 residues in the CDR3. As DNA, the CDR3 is TGTGCCAGCAGTGAAACCGGACTAGCGGGAGCCGGCTACGAGCAGTACTTC. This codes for CASSETGLAGAGYEQYF.